The TCR beta chain described here comes from a study of blood T cells in healthy people across ages (dated by TCRdb to about 2015). As for the study more broadly: Template switching captured roughly one uniquely barcoded TCR beta cDNA molecule per two T cells in model experiments. Using deep sequencing normalized with unique cDNA molecular identifiers, the study measured how TCR beta repertoire diversity changes with age. Four age groups were formed from the donors: young (average roughly 15 years), middle-aged (approximately 39), aged (roughly 58) and long-lived (82). To avoid experimental bias, donors of different ages were randomly spread across the sequencing lanes. Using the same blood draw, the study looked at two additional independent replicas of 1 million unique cDNA reads for two donors, one aged 18 to 29 and the other aged 80 or older. What the research found in general, with its limitations: Since profiling was done on bulk unsorted PBMCs, naive and antigen-experienced compartments could not be conclusively compared. A strong correlation was found between observed TCR beta diversity and the percentage of naive T cells measured by flow cytometry. Estimates of total diversity based on one million sequenced T cells were regarded as lower bounds and as underestimates. Because the CMV infection status of the donors was unknown, age-related changes in expanded clonotypes may potentially have been confounded. Observed TCR beta diversity per million T cells fell roughly linearly with age, and a significant reduction was already apparent by age around 36. The long-lived group showed more naive CD4+ T cells, fewer expanded clones and increased TCR diversity than the aged group, suggesting age selection.

Including cysteine and phenylalanine, the CDR3 has 14 amino acids. The kept DNA is CDR3 alone, 42 bases in frame from the first base. In regard to this clonotype: There is no known antigen for this receptor. The input lacks base qualities; no much larger clone sits a single base away.

Systemically healthy Caucasian individuals from Russia, approximately 39 in total and aged about 6 to 95 years, were included as donors. Roughly 9.5 milliliters of peripheral blood were drawn from each donor into EDTA-treated Vacutainer tubes. PBMCs were isolated by Ficoll-Paque density-gradient centrifugation, with at least 7 million obtained per sample. Trizol reagent was used to extract total RNA from the PBMCs, yielding at least 6 micrograms per sample. For every donor, an aliquot of PBMCs went through flow cytometry to measure the percentages of naive CD45RAhigh/CD27high T cells. To prepare the library, 5' RACE was applied. The sequencing machine was an Illumina HiSeq 2500. The second PCR ran for about 7 to 11 cycles and used a J-beta primer mix along with a sample-barcoded 5' primer. A unique molecular identifier was introduced onto each TCR beta cDNA molecule by a template-switch 5' adaptor carrying 12 random nucleotides. Each sample yielded at least 3 million CDR3-containing paired-end reads. First-strand cDNA was synthesized from all RNA with the Mint cDNA synthesis kit, primed by a TRBC-specific oligonucleotide. All cDNA was treated with uracil-DNA glycosylase and then went through a first 18-cycle PCR with the universal primers M1SS and BC2_uni_R. The source study handled its data this way. For normalization, 1 million high-quality reads were randomly selected from each sample, with every read carrying a distinct molecular identifier. Reads with shared molecular identifiers were discarded instead of being binned into consensus sequences. MiTCR, with a Q25 quality threshold and the strictest error-elimination algorithm, was used for CDR3 identification, clonotype clustering and error correction. A nonparametric unseen species model with Euler transformation was used to estimate lower-bound total TCR beta diversity. TCRdb reanalyzed the raw reads on its own, using fastp at Q25 for trimming and MiXCR for clone calling, and kept in-frame beta chains. Each CDR3 protein appears once, grouped with its most common genes and DNA. V and J calls and clone size were set by TCRdb, not the authors. Counted in this sample were some 1,500,000 distinct CDR3 sequences; approximately 39% of them appeared once. The ten largest clonotypes hold about 4% of the sample.

The chain is made from TRBV12-3 or TRBV12-4 and TRBJ2-4; a confident D gene designation cannot be given. With the DNA end fitting TRBJ2-7 better, the J assignment may be wrong. The TCR comes from a woman aged 18-30 years in good health. The sample was blood. The sequenced DNA is TGTGCCAGCGCTCCCGTAAGGCAGCACTACGAGCAGTACTTC. Its protein product is CASAPVRQHYEQYF.